This T cell receptor beta chain was captured in a study of CD8+ T cells in alopecia areata. Study information: Tofacitinib administration to treated patients was oral, at 5 to 10 mg twice daily.

Sequencing templates came from extracted RNA that was reverse transcribed into cDNA. Sequenced by immunoSEQ multiplex PCR; TCRdb stores in-frame clones only, minus some. The repertoire consists of around 69,000 clones, with roughly 60% occurring once and the leading ten covering about 15%. Germline V CDR1 and CDR2: SEHNR, FQNEAQ (reference sequence). V dropped 1 base and J dropped 6 bases, with 7 bases sitting between them. The CDR3 extends over 13 amino acids. Sample: CD8+ T cells sorted from blood, taken at week 0. V gene TRBV7-9 combines with J gene TRBJ2-1; TRBD1 might be the D (5 bases). The receptor's source is a human donor with alopecia areata. Here the CDR3 DNA reads TGTGCCAGCAGCTTAGGACAGTCCAATGAGCAGTTCTTC. Encoded protein: CASSLGQSNEQFF. The full variable domain, rest sourced from reference TRBV7-9 and TRBJ2-1, is DTGVSQNPRHKITKRGQNVTFRCDPISEHNRLYWYRQTLGQGPEFLTYFQNEAQLEKSRLLSDRFSAERPKGSFSTLEIQRTEQGDSAMYLCASSLGQSNEQFFGPGTRLTVL.